Shown below are 31 T cell receptor beta chains from a single sample sequenced in a study of T cell repertoires in aging, cancer and after chemotherapy. TCR beta rearrangements were amplified from peripheral blood genomic DNA. Rearranged V-D-J TRB sequences were amplified with a mixed TRB-A/B primer pool. TCRdb processed the multiplex PCR reads anew with MiXCR; each CDR3 protein has one entry. This repertoire shows around 13,000 distinct CDR3 sequences, 35% found once; its top ten account for less than 8.5%. The sequenced sample was blood. The receptors come from a human donor in good health. The donor label of this sample is uncertain.

By proportion, this clonotype is medium-sized. The junction does not match germline at one end; this may be a read error. The chain uses TRBV30 and TRBJ1-6, with D possibly being TRBD1 (6 bases). Germline CDR1 GTSNPN, CDR2 SVGIG (reference sequence). The CDR3 is 12 residues long. The CDR3 DNA follows: TGTGCCGGGAGGGGGAGCAATTCACCCCTCCACTTT. Protein sequence: CAGRGSNSPLHF.

This clonotype appeared a few times. Here the CDR3 reads CASSDRVQGANSPLHF. As DNA, the CDR3 is TGTGCCAGCAGTGACAGGGTACAGGGGGCTAATTCACCCCTCCACTTT. J is TRBJ1-6 and V is TRBV6-1, with TRBD1 matching over 9 bases. This CDR3 comprises 16 residues. V gave up 3 bases and J gave up 6 bases; unmatched junction bases: 6. From germline, CDR1 is MNHNS and CDR2 SASEGT.

The gene calls are TRBV5-6 and TRBJ2-2; 9 bases agree with TRBD2. V shed 4 bases, J shed 3 bases, and the junction held 7 bases outside the gene matches. The CDR3 is 16 residues long. CDR1 is SGHDT, CDR2 YYEEEE, per germline. The CDR3 loop is CASSGLAGVDTGELFF. Written as DNA, the CDR3 is TGTGCCAGCAGCGGATTAGCGGGAGTCGACACCGGGGAGCTGTTTTTT. The whole variable domain, filled in from reference TRBV5-6 and TRBJ2-2, reads DAGVTQSPTHLIKTRGQQVTLRCSPKSGHDTVSWYQQALGQGPQFIFQYYEEEERQRGNFPDRFSGHQFPNYSSELNVNALLLGDSALYLCASSGLAGVDTGELFFGEGSRLTVL.

This chain joins TRBV27 and TRBJ2-5; TRBD2 agrees at 10 bases. The germline V gene encodes CDR1 MNHEY and CDR2 SMNVEV (reference sequence). The CDR3 runs 17 residues. The V and J ends lost 6 bases and 1 base, in that order; junction bases with no gene match: 11. Here the CDR3 reads CASSLDWTSGAQETQYF. The CDR3 coding sequence is TGTGCCAGCAGCCTCGACTGGACTAGCGGAGCCCAAGAGACCCAGTACTTC.

The chain links TRBV12-3 or TRBV12-4 to TRBJ2-7; 11 bases map to TRBD2. V shed 1 base, J shed 2 bases, and the junction held 1 base outside the gene matches. The CDR3 contains 15 residues. The CDR3 region has the DNA TGTGCCAGCAGTTTAGGGACTAGCGGGCCCTACGAGCAGTACTTC. It specifies CASSLGTSGPYEQYF.

This clonotype was seen more than once but under ten times. V usage is TRBV30 and J usage is TRBJ2-1; 7 bases align to TRBD1. The germline CDR1 and CDR2 sequences are GTSNPN and SVGIG (reference sequence). This CDR3 is 13 amino acids long. The ends lost 8 bases at V and 9 bases at J; junction bases unmatched: 13. As DNA, the CDR3 is TGTGCCGGGACAGTGGGCGGACAACTTGAGCAGTTCTTC. It encodes CAGTVGGQLEQFF.

This clonotype is judged medium-sized (0.01 to 0.1%). This rearrangement joins TRBV11-3 to TRBJ2-2; 7 bases map to TRBD1. The CDR3 sequence is 15 residues long. Trimming at V came to 7 bases and at J to 2 bases, leaving 7 bases not matched to a gene. Germline assignment: CDR1 SGHNT and CDR2 YENEEA. CDR3 coding DNA: TGTGCCAGCACTCCGGGACAGTCAAACACCGGGGAGCTGTTTTTT. Its translation: CASTPGQSNTGELFF.

V and J are TRBV5-1 and TRBJ2-7; 10 bases map to TRBD1. Germline V gene data show CDR1 as SGHRS and CDR2 as YFSETQ. Trimming cost V 5 bases and J 3 bases; bases outside gene matches: 8. The length of the CDR3 is 15 residues. DNA of the CDR3: TGCGCCAGCAGGGAGGGACAGGGGAGGTTCTACGAGCAGTACTTC. Protein sequence: CASREGQGRFYEQYF.

The gene calls are TRBV12-3 or TRBV12-4 and TRBJ2-2; a possible D gene is TRBD1 (6 bases). The CDR3 length is 14 residues. V lost 6 bases, J lost 3 bases, and 11 bases lay in between. The CDR3 here is CASSRQADTGELFF. The CDR3 coding sequence is TGTGCCAGCAGCAGACAGGCGGACACCGGGGAGCTGTTTTTT.

The chain has TRBV24-1 and TRBJ2-7, with a weak D call TRBD1 (5 bases). CDR3 size: 16 residues. The germline V and J ends were trimmed by 3 bases and 2 bases, with 16 bases remaining between them. The germline V gene has CDR1 KGHDR and CDR2 SFDVKD. CDR3 amino acids: CATSDPSRQGTYEQYF. DNA of the CDR3: TGTGCCACCAGTGATCCAAGTCGTCAGGGAACCTACGAGCAGTACTTC.

V usage is TRBV27 and J usage is TRBJ2-7, with 8 bases identical to TRBD2. CDR3 length: 17 amino acids. J gave up 7 bases and V 6 bases, and 20 bases lay outside the gene matches. CDR1 and CDR2 from the germline V gene are MNHEY and SMNVEV (reference sequence). CDR3 loop: CASSRHTSGGGRFEQYF. The CDR3, as DNA: TGTGCCAGCAGCCGTCACACGAGCGGGGGCGGCCGGTTTGAGCAGTACTTC.

This clonotype was seen only a few times. The V and J genes are TRBV15 and TRBJ2-5; D ambiguous. The germline V gene has CDR1 LNHNV and CDR2 YYDKDF (reference sequence). V shed 0 bases and J shed 3 bases, with 8 bases lying between them. CDR3 length: 14 amino acids. The CDR3 protein is CATSRDSGKETQYF. For the CDR3, the DNA is TGTGCCACCAGCAGAGATTCCGGTAAAGAGACCCAGTACTTC.

The chain employs TRBV18 and TRBJ1-2; 10 positions agree with TRBD1. The V and J ends lost 2 bases and 0 bases, in that order; junction bases with no gene match: 6. Germline-derived CDR1 and CDR2 are KGHSH and LQKENI. The CDR3 totals 17 residues. CDR3 nucleotides: TGTGCCAGCTCACCAGGGACAGGGGAAACTCCTAACTATGGCTACACCTTC. Translation gives CASSPGTGETPNYGYTF. The whole variable domain, filled in from reference TRBV18 and TRBJ1-2, reads NAGVMQNPRHLVRRRGQEARLRCSPMKGHSHVYWYRQLPEEGLKFMVYLQKENIIDESGMPKERFSAEFPKEGPSILRIQQVVRGDSAAYFCASSPGTGETPNYGYTFGSGTRLTVV.

This clonotype was recorded a few times. The CDR3 spells CASRLGTSGSGEQFF. CDR3 nucleotides: TGTGCCAGCAGACTCGGGACTAGCGGTTCCGGTGAGCAGTTCTTC. This chain uses TRBV6-5 with TRBJ2-1; TRBD2 aligns across 11 bases. Germline V CDR1 and CDR2: MNHEY, SVGAGI. V gave up 6 bases and J gave up 9 bases; unmatched junction bases: 10. CDR3 length equals 15 residues.

This chain joins TRBV6-8 and TRBJ2-1; tentative D call: TRBD2 (5 bases). V lost 7 bases to trimming and J lost 5 bases, with 18 bases between them. Germline V gives CDR1 MNHGY, CDR2 SAAAGT. The length of the CDR3 is 15 residues. In DNA, the CDR3 is TGTGCCAGCAATTTTAGACTAACGCCTAACAATGAGCAGTTCTTC. Translating it yields CASNFRLTPNNEQFF.

This clonotype was observed a handful of times. This chain joins TRBV18 and TRBJ2-5; unclear D gene. In germline, CDR1 is KGHSH, CDR2 LQKENI. The CDR3 is made up of 11 amino acids. V was cut by 6 bases and J by 5 bases, with 7 bases left in between. The chain's CDR3 is CASSPRETQYF. CDR3 bases: TGTGCCAGCTCCCCCCGGGAGACCCAGTACTTC.

In this sample, this clonotype turned up a few times. The gene calls are TRBV12-3 or TRBV12-4 and TRBJ2-3, with D possibly being TRBD2 (6 bases). V shed 5 bases and J shed 2 bases, with 20 bases lying between them. This CDR3 has 17 residues. The CDR3 DNA reads TGTGCCAGCAGTCCGGGACTCGCGCTAAGGAACACAGATACGCAGTATTTT. As protein: CASSPGLALRNTDTQYF.

V and J are TRBV6-1 and TRBJ2-2; TRBD2 matches 8 bases. V gave up 0 bases and J gave up 5 bases; unmatched junction bases: 5. Germline lookup yields CDR1 MNHNS and CDR2 SASEGT. The CDR3 has 16 amino acids. The CDR3 region is CASSEAKREFTGELFF. CDR3 bases: TGTGCCAGCAGTGAAGCAAAGCGGGAGTTTACCGGGGAGCTGTTTTTT.

The chain has TRBV30 and TRBJ1-2; D unclear. The CDR3 has 14 amino acids. Germline V gene lookup returns CDR1 GTSNPN and CDR2 SVGIG (reference sequence). Trimming shortened V by 3 bases and J by 4 bases, and 15 bases separated the two germline ends. As DNA, the CDR3 is TGTGCCTGGAGCGTTGGGGAAACCCTCTATGGCTACACCTTC. Translating gives CAWSVGETLYGYTF.

The table lists this clonotype with a few counts. CDR3 nucleotides: TGTGCCAGCAGTTTAAACGAGGGATTGAACACTGAAGCTTTCTTT. As protein: CASSLNEGLNTEAFF. V gene TRBV27 combines with J gene TRBJ1-1; D gene uncertain. The CDR3 totals 15 residues. Trimming stripped 2 bases from V and 0 bases from J, with 10 bases between. CDR1 and CDR2 (germline): MNHEY, SMNVEV (reference sequence).

This clonotype was observed a handful of times. CDR3 protein: CASTESSGTQETQYF. CDR3 bases: TGTGCCAGCACGGAGTCTAGCGGGACCCAAGAGACCCAGTACTTC. The gene calls are TRBV6-1 and TRBJ2-5, with 9 nucleotides matching TRBD2. The CDR3 is 15 amino acids. Germline V gene data show CDR1 as MNHNS and CDR2 as SASEGT. V dropped 7 bases and J dropped 1; count of bases not matched to a gene: 7.

The chain couples TRBV27 to TRBJ1-2; D perhaps matches TRBD1 (5 bases). CDR1 MNHEY and CDR2 SMNVEV come from the germline V gene (reference sequence). V lost 2 bases to trimming and J lost 6 bases, with 19 bases between them. The CDR3 runs 16 residues. The CDR3 sequence: CASSLRPGTILDGYTF. The CDR3 DNA reads as TGTGCCAGCAGTTTAAGGCCAGGGACTATCCTGGATGGCTACACCTTC.

The V gene is TRBV12-3 or TRBV12-4, the J gene TRBJ2-7, with TRBD1 matching 9 bases. The V segment lost 6 bases and the J segment 4 bases; nucleotides outside the gene matches: 16. The CDR3 consists of 17 residues. The chain's CDR3 is CASRADRGFYSVYEQYF. CDR3 bases: TGTGCCAGCAGAGCGGACAGGGGCTTCTATTCAGTTTACGAGCAGTACTTC.

The chain couples TRBV24-1 to TRBJ2-3; tentatively, D is TRBD2 (5 bases). Germline V gene sequence: CDR1 KGHDR, CDR2 SFDVKD. V lost 4 bases to trimming and J lost 7 bases, with 8 bases between them. This CDR3 is built from 12 residues. CDR3 DNA sequence: TGTGCCACCAGTGAACTAGGTAATACGCAGTATTTT. Amino acids: CATSELGNTQYF.

This clonotype has more than one count but fewer than ten. This rearrangement joins TRBV27 to TRBJ2-1, with 8 bases identical to TRBD2. CDR1 is MNHEY and CDR2 is SMNVEV in the germline V gene (reference sequence). The junction had 16 bases not matched to a gene; V was cut back by 7 bases and J by 5 bases. The CDR3 is 17 amino acids. The CDR3, as DNA: TGTGCCAGCACCGACGCGAGGGCGGGGGGACATGACAATGAGCAGTTCTTC. Its protein is CASTDARAGGHDNEQFF.

This chain joins TRBV7-6 and TRBJ1-3, with D possibly being TRBD1 (6 bases). Trimming removed 5 bases from V and 5 bases from J, with 7 bases in between. CDR1 is SGHVS, CDR2 FNYEAQ, per germline. The CDR3 is made up of 12 amino acids. CDR3 nucleotides: TGTGCCAGCAGCCGGGACAGAAACACCATATATTTT. Encoded protein: CASSRDRNTIYF.

The J gene is TRBJ2-2, the V gene TRBV7-6; possible D gene TRBD1, 5 bases. There are 13 residues in the CDR3. Germline lookup yields CDR1 SGHVS and CDR2 FNYEAQ. The V end lost 5 bases, the J end lost 6 bases, and 10 bases lay between the germline ends. The CDR3 nucleotides read TGTGCCAGCAGCCCAGGGTCCGCCGGGGAGCTGTTTTTT. Encoded protein: CASSPGSAGELFF.

The chain combines TRBV6-1 with TRBJ2-1; weak D call: TRBD2 (6 bases). In germline, CDR1 is MNHNS, CDR2 SASEGT. CDR3 size: 15 residues. Trimming took off 6 bases at V and 1 base at J, with 13 bases between the two ends. The CDR3 loop is CASSPGVGSYNEQFF. In DNA, the CDR3 is TGTGCCAGCAGCCCGGGAGTAGGATCCTACAATGAGCAGTTCTTC.

In this sample, this clonotype turned up a few times. The DNA for the CDR3 is TGTGCCAGCAGCTCCAGGGTTGGAAGGATGAACACTGAAGCTTTCTTT. Amino acid sequence: CASSSRVGRMNTEAFF. This chain links TRBV13 with TRBJ1-1, with D maybe TRBD1 (5 bases). The CDR3 is 16 residues long. The germline V gene has CDR1 PRHDT and CDR2 FYEKMQ (reference sequence). V was shortened by 4 bases and J by 0 bases, with 15 bases between the two germline ends.

A few counts support this clonotype. The CDR3 DNA reads as TGTGCCAGCAGTAGTAGCGGGGGTGCTCCAGATACGCAGTATTTT. It codes for CASSSSGGAPDTQYF. The chain combines TRBV6-5 with TRBJ2-3; 9 nucleotides align to TRBD2. From germline, CDR1 is MNHEY and CDR2 SVGAGI. J was trimmed by 4 bases and V by 5 bases; bases with no gene match: 7. The CDR3 extends over 15 amino acids.

CDR3 amino acids: CASSFVSNTGELFF. DNA of the CDR3: TGTGCCAGCAGTTTCGTGTCGAACACCGGGGAGCTGTTTTTT. This chain uses TRBV12-3 or TRBV12-4 with TRBJ2-2; no reliable D call. The CDR3 has 14 residues. V lost 3 bases and J lost 0, with 5 bases in between.